These T cell receptor beta chains were read from a single sample in a study of radiation and T cells in renal cell carcinoma. Method: immunoSEQ multiplex PCR; TCRdb's copy keeps in-frame clones and lacks some. The sample lists 95,000 to 150,000 clones; approximately 82% were seen once. The specimen was blood, collected from a patient whose treatment included radiotherapy and nephrectomy. All receptors come from an older woman with renal cell carcinoma. Both conserved end residues are part of each CDR3. Fields, in order: V gene, J gene, CDR3 protein.

>TRBV11-2|TRBJ2-5
CASSLSTASGWETQYF
>TRBV6-5|TRBJ1-2
CASSFRQGIGYGYTF
>TRBV6-1|TRBJ2-7
CASSELGGTGFDEQYF
>TRBV7-9|TRBJ1-2
CASTSGGTAENYGYTF
>TRBV7-9|TRBJ1-3
CASSLVSSGNTIYF
>TRBV30|TRBJ2-1
CAWSVSRSSGRPYNEQFF
>TRBV19|TRBJ1-2
CASRDRAFPSGYTF
>TRBV7-9|TRBJ2-3
CASSLGSRGRTDTQYF
>TRBV20-1|TRBJ2-2
CSGISAGELFF
>TRBV28|TRBJ1-5
CASRTGSFRGNQPQHF
>TRBV28|TRBJ2-7
CASSLRLGGDYEQYF
>TRBV19|TRBJ1-4
CASSITGDPTNEKLFF
>TRBV7-3|TRBJ1-1
CASSPQAGTEAFF
>TRBV5-6|TRBJ2-2
CASSLGPTGRAGELFF